This TCR beta chain is from a study of identical twins. Findings and caveats of the study: Some out-of-frame alpha sequences were shared by twins, and these showed excess low generation probability.

CDR1 is SGHTA, CDR2 FQGTGA, per germline. Trimming removed 4 bases from V and 0 bases from J, with 15 bases in between. This CDR3 has 16 amino acids. TCRdb reanalysed the 5' RACE reads using MiXCR and keeps one entry per CDR3 protein. The data show roughly 350,000 distinct CDR3 sequences, with roughly 10% seen just once and roughly 9% held by the top ten. This clonotype was observed a handful of times. Its matching antigen is unknown. V is TRBV7-3 and J is TRBJ1-2; the D is unclear. The clonotype originates from a woman aged 45-60 years in good health. The sample consisted of naive T cells sorted from blood. CDR3 nucleotide sequence: TGTGCCAGCAGCTCAACCCCGACATCTTCTAACTATGGCTACACCTTC. Protein: CASSSTPTSSNYGYTF. The variable domain in full, with the rest retrieved from reference TRBV7-3 and TRBJ1-2, is GAGVSQTPSNKVTEKGKYVELRCDPISGHTALYWYRQSLGQGPEFLIYFQGTGAADDSGLPNDRFFAVRPEGSVSTLKIQRTERGDSAVYLCASSSTPTSSNYGYTFGSGTRLTVV.